The T cell receptor beta chain under discussion was sequenced for a study of cytotoxic CD8 clonotypes in ibrutinib-treated CLL. Repertoires were generated with immunoSEQ multiplex PCR, while TCRdb's copy carries only in-frame clones and drops some. In the table there are 160,000 or so clones, 81% of which are singletons. The CDR3 sequence is 16 residues long. Per germline, CDR1 MDHEN and CDR2 SYDVKM. The junction had 11 bases not matched to a gene; V was cut back by 7 bases and J by 1 base. Investigators sourced about 2 micrograms of genomic DNA from cryopreserved PBMCs for TCR beta libraries. In this sample, this clone turned up a few times.

This receptor was taken from a human donor with chronic lymphocytic leukemia. The specimen comprised PBMCs, sampled after 12 months of ibrutinib treatment. The genes are TRBV28 and TRBJ1-1, with TRBD1 matching over 8 bases. CDR3 nucleotides: TGTGCCAGCAAGCCCGGGACAGGAACCCCGAACACTGAAGCTTTCTTT. This gives the protein CASKPGTGTPNTEAFF.